This entry lists 27 T cell receptor beta chains sequenced from one sample in a study of neurological immune-mediated disorders. Via MiXCR, TCRdb re-called the 5' RACE reads, giving one row per CDR3 protein. The sample consists of approximately 60,000 distinct CDR3 sequences, roughly 3.3% of them appearing once. Sample: PBMCs. These receptors were collected from a woman in her twenties or thirties with multiple sclerosis.

This clonotype showed up many times. The J gene is TRBJ1-1, the V gene TRBV14, with D hard to call. This CDR3 has 15 residues. Germline loops: CDR1 SGHDN, CDR2 FVKESK. V dropped 0 bases and J dropped 6 bases, with 14 bases sitting between them. The DNA for the CDR3 is TGTGCCAGCAGCCAAGAATTCCGGGGTGTGGCTGAAGCTTTCTTT. Its protein product is CASSQEFRGVAEAFF.

The sample holds many counts of this clonotype. The CDR3, as DNA: TGCGCCAGCTCCTTTCCGACAGGGGGGATCGATGAGCAGTTCTTC. Residues: CASSFPTGGIDEQFF. The rearrangement links TRBV5-1 to TRBJ2-1, with 9 bases lining up with TRBD1. The CDR3 is 15 amino acids. The germline gives CDR1 SGHRS, CDR2 YFSETQ. J gave up 8 bases and V 7 bases, and 13 bases lay outside the gene matches.

This clonotype was seen at least ten times. This chain joins TRBV9 and TRBJ2-7; no clear D. Germline-derived CDR1 and CDR2 are SGDLS and YYNGEE. V was cut by 6 bases and J by 3 bases, with 13 bases left in between. The CDR3 consists of 13 residues. In DNA, the CDR3 is TGTGCCAGCACCCCCTACGAACACTACGAGCAGTACTTC. Amino acids: CASTPYEHYEQYF.

This rearrangement joins TRBV28 to TRBJ2-7; 10 positions agree with TRBD1. CDR1 is MDHEN, CDR2 SYDVKM, per germline. V was clipped by 10 bases and J by 6 bases; unmatched bases: 15. This CDR3 region has 15 residues. This CDR3 is CATRGGDRGMGEQYF. The DNA of the CDR3 is TGTGCCACCCGAGGGGGGGACAGGGGAATGGGCGAGCAGTACTTC.

This clonotype has ten or more counts. The chain employs TRBV20-1 and TRBJ1-1; D unresolved. Germline loops: CDR1 DFQATT, CDR2 SNEGSKA (reference sequence). The CDR3 spans 14 residues. Deletions cut 1 base from V and 1 base from J, with 10 bases between. The CDR3: CSARARTGNTEAFF. Here the CDR3 DNA reads TGCAGTGCTAGAGCACGGACGGGGAACACTGAAGCTTTCTTT.

This clonotype was seen more than once but under ten times. CDR3 in amino acids: CASSPGAHYGYTF. In DNA form, the CDR3 reads TGTGCCAGCTCACCCGGGGCGCACTATGGCTACACCTTC. The chain employs TRBV18 and TRBJ1-2, with a tentative D call TRBD1 (5 bases). Per germline, CDR1 KGHSH and CDR2 LQKENI. The CDR3 contains 13 residues. V was cut by 3 bases and J by 3 bases, with 8 bases left in between.

The V call is TRBV18, the J call TRBJ2-1; a weak D match, TRBD1 (5 bases). V lost 2 bases and J lost 9, with 23 bases in between. In germline, CDR1 is KGHSH, CDR2 LQKENI. The CDR3 length is 17 residues. The CDR3 coding sequence is TGTGCCAGCTCACCATATGCCGCTTGGCAGGGTCAAGGTGAGCAGTTCTTC. Translation gives CASSPYAAWQGQGEQFF. Combining the CDR3 with reference TRBV18 and TRBJ2-1 gives the whole variable domain NAGVMQNPRHLVRRRGQEARLRCSPMKGHSHVYWYRQLPEEGLKFMVYLQKENIIDESGMPKERFSAEFPKEGPSILRIQQVVRGDSAAYFCASSPYAAWQGQGEQFFGPGTRLTVL.

This clonotype has at least ten counts. The chain has TRBV20-1 and TRBJ2-1; 9 nucleotides agree with TRBD2. Trimming removed 2 bases from V and 8 bases from J; junction bases left unmatched: 7. CDR3 length equals 14 residues. Germline V gives CDR1 DFQATT, CDR2 SNEGSKA (reference sequence). CDR3 DNA: TGCAGTGCTAGACTTAGCGGGAGATTCGATGAGCAGTTCTTC. Amino acid sequence: CSARLSGRFDEQFF.

This clonotype was seen more than once but under ten times. The chain couples TRBV27 to TRBJ2-1, with 7 nucleotides matching TRBD1. CDR3 length equals 18 residues. Germline trimming cut 8 bases from V and 5 bases from J; bases unmatched to any gene: 21. Germline loops: CDR1 MNHEY, CDR2 SMNVEV (reference sequence). CDR3 DNA: TGTGCCAGCCGCCCGGACCGCACCGGCAGCCAGGGGGACAATGAGCAGTTCTTC. It specifies CASRPDRTGSQGDNEQFF.

This clonotype was found many times. The CDR3 is CAISESTGEQYF. Here the CDR3 DNA reads TGTGCCATCAGTGAGTCGACAGGCGAGCAGTACTTC. The genes are TRBV10-3 and TRBJ2-7; D perhaps matches TRBD1 (6 bases). The germline V gene encodes CDR1 ENHRY and CDR2 SYGVKD. The CDR3 is 12 residues long. V gave up 0 bases and J gave up 6 bases, with 6 bases separating them.

This clonotype was seen a handful of times. V and J are TRBV18 and TRBJ2-5; perhaps D is TRBD1 or TRBD2 (5 bases each). Trimming left V 4 bases short and J 5 bases short, with 11 bases between. CDR1 is KGHSH, CDR2 LQKENI, per germline. The CDR3 extends over 13 amino acids. The CDR3 region is CASSRGMEETQYF. CDR3 DNA sequence: TGTGCCAGCTCACGGGGGATGGAGGAGACCCAGTACTTC. The full variable domain, its missing parts supplied by reference TRBV18 and TRBJ2-5, is NAGVMQNPRHLVRRRGQEARLRCSPMKGHSHVYWYRQLPEEGLKFMVYLQKENIIDESGMPKERFSAEFPKEGPSILRIQQVVRGDSAAYFCASSRGMEETQYFGPGTRLLVL.

This clonotype was observed many times. V usage is TRBV5-6 and J usage is TRBJ2-4, with 8 bases identical to TRBD1. J was trimmed by 4 bases and V by 3 bases; bases with no gene match: 6. This CDR3 region has 15 residues. Germline CDR1 is SGHDT and CDR2 is YYEEEE. CDR3 nucleotide sequence: TGTGCCAGCAGCTGGAGGGGACAGGCTAAAAACATTCAGTACTTC. This sequence encodes CASSWRGQAKNIQYF.

In its sample, this clonotype was seen many times. The chain uses TRBV20-1 and TRBJ2-7; 10 nucleotides agree with TRBD2. CDR1 and CDR2 (germline): DFQATT, SNEGSKA (reference sequence). The J segment lost 6 bases and the V segment lost 3 bases, leaving 11 bases of the junction unmatched. The CDR3 is made up of 15 amino acids. CDR3 residues: CSASILAGVLAEQYF. The CDR3 nucleotides read TGCAGTGCTAGTATTCTAGCGGGAGTTTTGGCCGAGCAGTACTTC.

In this sample, this clonotype turned up many times. The chain couples TRBV6-1 to TRBJ2-3, with 7 bases fitting TRBD2. The CDR3 runs 15 residues. Germline V lookup: CDR1 MNHNS, CDR2 SASEGT. The V gene end was trimmed by 8 bases and the J gene end by 1 base; junction bases not matched to a gene: 9. The DNA for the CDR3 is TGTGCCAGCTCCGGCGGGGGAAAACGCACAGATACGCAGTATTTT. Translated: CASSGGGKRTDTQYF.

There are many counts of this clonotype. V gene TRBV20-1 combines with J gene TRBJ2-1; unclear D gene. CDR3 size: 12 residues. Germline assignment: CDR1 DFQATT and CDR2 SNEGSKA (reference sequence). V was trimmed by 2 bases and J by 7 bases, leaving 9 bases between them. In DNA, the CDR3 is TGCAGTGCTAGATCGCCCGGGAATGAGCAGTTCTTC. The encoded protein is CSARSPGNEQFF.

This clonotype appeared many times. CDR3 sequence reads: CASRPTLSGNTIYF. CDR3 nucleotide sequence: TGTGCCAGCAGACCCACGCTCTCTGGAAACACCATATATTTT. This chain connects TRBV12-3 or TRBV12-4 to TRBJ1-3; no clear D gene. V dropped 6 bases and J dropped 0 bases, with 9 bases sitting between them. This CDR3 comprises 14 residues.

Points on this clonotype: A much larger clone differs from this one at a single base, so this may be a read error. The chain carries TRBV20-1 and TRBJ2-7; D possibly corresponds to TRBD2 (5 bases). Germline CDR1 reads DFQATT; CDR2 reads SNEGSKA (reference sequence). V lost 7 bases, J lost 3 bases, and 13 bases lay in between. This CDR3 spans 12 amino acids. CDR3 protein: CSGVLEGYEQYF. In DNA, the CDR3 is TGCAGTGGGGTACTAGAGGGCTACGAGCAGTACTTC.

This clonotype was picked up many times. The genes are TRBV12-3 or TRBV12-4 and TRBJ1-4; a weak D match, TRBD1 (5 bases). The CDR3 length is 13 residues. V lost 8 bases, J lost 5 bases, and 12 bases lay in between. The CDR3: CASAGRWNEKLFF. In nucleotides, the CDR3 is TGTGCCAGCGCGGGACGGTGGAATGAAAAACTGTTTTTT.

The table lists this clonotype with many counts. This sequence joins TRBV6-5 and TRBJ2-2; 13 nucleotides match TRBD2. The CDR3 runs 17 residues. Germline CDR1 and CDR2: MNHEY and SVGAGI. Unmatched junction bases numbered 6, after V lost 6 bases and J lost 2 bases. Here the CDR3 reads CASSRTSGSLNTGELFF. The CDR3 region has the DNA TGTGCCAGCAGCCGGACTAGCGGGAGTCTAAACACCGGGGAGCTGTTTTTT.

At least ten counts were recorded for this clonotype. The chain employs TRBV12-3 or TRBV12-4 and TRBJ1-2; D ambiguous. This CDR3 spans 15 amino acids. V dropped 2 bases and J dropped 1 base, with 11 bases sitting between them. The CDR3 protein is CASSLRRALNYGYTF. CDR3 DNA: TGTGCCAGCAGTTTACGGCGGGCCCTTAACTATGGCTACACCTTC.

This clonotype was counted many times. The genes are TRBV5-6 and TRBJ1-5, with D maybe TRBD1 (5 bases). The CDR3 is made up of 15 amino acids. CDR1 and CDR2 from the germline V gene are SGHDT and YYEEEE. Trimming pared 6 bases from V and 3 bases from J, leaving 16 bases between. The CDR3 here is CASTNWGLVNQPQHF. Here the CDR3 DNA reads TGTGCCAGCACCAATTGGGGGTTGGTCAATCAGCCCCAGCATTTT.

This clonotype has ten or more counts. The gene calls are TRBV27 and TRBJ2-5; the D gene is possibly TRBD2 (5 bases). Germline V gene data show CDR1 as MNHEY and CDR2 as SMNVEV (reference sequence). The CDR3 length is 14 residues. The V gene lost 1 base and the J gene lost 2 bases, with 8 bases spanning the gap. The CDR3 here is CASSLYRGQETQYF. CDR3 coding DNA: TGTGCCAGCAGTTTATATCGGGGACAAGAGACCCAGTACTTC.

This clonotype was picked up many times. The chain combines TRBV3-1 with TRBJ1-2; 7 bases agree with TRBD1. CDR3 length: 14 amino acids. Germline V gene sequence: CDR1 LGHDT, CDR2 YNNKEL (reference sequence). V lost 1 base and J lost 5; bases outside the gene matches: 4. The CDR3 DNA is TGTGCCAGCAGCCAAGGGACAGGTTTTTATGGCTACACCTTC. Translation: CASSQGTGFYGYTF.

This clonotype was seen ten or more times. The chain couples TRBV2 to TRBJ2-7, with D unresolved. Per germline, CDR1 SNHLY and CDR2 FYNNEI. Trimming shortened V by 8 bases and J by 0 bases, and 11 bases separated the two germline ends. The CDR3 runs to 13 residues. The CDR3 loop is CASLGTTSYEQYF. CDR3 DNA sequence: TGTGCCAGCCTGGGTACAACCTCCTACGAGCAGTACTTC.

The table lists this clonotype with many counts. The V gene is TRBV15, the J gene TRBJ2-1; 8 bases map to TRBD1. CDR3 length: 14 amino acids. V lost 1 base to trimming and J lost 7 bases; unmatched junction nucleotides: 3. Germline assignment: CDR1 LNHNV and CDR2 YYDKDF (reference sequence). The CDR3 DNA reads as TGTGCCACCAGCAGAGCTAGGGACAGGAATGAGCAGTTCTTC. Protein: CATSRARDRNEQFF.

This clonotype was detected a few times. This chain uses TRBV6-1 with TRBJ1-4; D might be TRBD1 (6 bases). V lost 10 bases, J lost 12 bases, and 18 bases lay in between. The CDR3 sequence is 12 residues long. CDR1 and CDR2 from the germline V gene are MNHNS and SASEGT. The CDR3, as DNA: TGTGCCACCGTTTCGTCCTACAGGGAACTGTTTTTT. This codes for CATVSSYRELFF.

This clonotype was counted at least ten times. The chain has TRBV5-1 and TRBJ2-7; weak D call: TRBD1 (6 bases). CDR3 length: 14 residues. Germline V gene data show CDR1 as SGHRS and CDR2 as YFSETQ. The V end was cut by 8 bases, the J end by 0 bases, with 15 bases between. The CDR3 nucleotides are TGCGCCAGTGGATCGGGACACGACTCCTACGAGCAGTACTTC. It codes for CASGSGHDSYEQYF. Complete variable domain (other parts from reference TRBV5-1 and TRBJ2-7): KAGVTQTPRYLIKTRGQQVTLSCSPISGHRSVSWYQQTPGQGLQFLFEYFSETQRNKGNFPGRFSGRQFSNSRSEMNVSTLELGDSALYLCASGSGHDSYEQYFGPGTRLTVT.